Shown below are 14 T cell receptor beta chains from a single sample sequenced in a study of CD8 T cells in Susac syndrome. RNA amounts of about 0.5 to 1 ug underwent reverse transcription with random hexamers. Each CDR3 protein gets one entry after TCRdb re-called the immunoSEQ multiplex PCR reads with MiXCR. The table shows about 94,000 distinct CDR3 sequences, with roughly 94% occurring only once. The sequenced material came from CD4+ T cells from PBMCs. The receptors come from a human donor with Susac syndrome.

This chain's CDR3 is CASSEGQGAIYEQYF. Written as DNA, the CDR3 is TGTGCCAGCAGTGAGGGACAGGGGGCGATCTACGAGCAGTACTTC. The chain uses TRBV12-3 or TRBV12-4 and TRBJ2-7; 12 nucleotides match TRBD1. V was pared by 5 bases and J by 3 bases, with 5 bases of the junction left unmatched. This CDR3 is built from 15 residues.

This chain links TRBV29-1 with TRBJ2-7; possibly TRBD1 for D (6 bases). The germline V gene has CDR1 SQVTM and CDR2 ANQGSEA. CDR3 length equals 13 residues. The V end was cut by 7 bases, the J end by 7 bases, with 20 bases between. The CDR3 region is CSASLDSLSEQYF. CDR3 in DNA: TGCAGCGCCTCATTGGACAGCCTTTCGGAGCAGTACTTC.

This clonotype was found once. This rearrangement joins TRBV27 to TRBJ2-3; tentatively, D is TRBD1 or TRBD2 (6 bases each). Germline V gene sequence: CDR1 MNHEY, CDR2 SMNVEV (reference sequence). The ends were cut back, 5 bases at V and 4 bases at J, with 22 bases in the middle. CDR3 length: 17 residues. The CDR3: CASSRGPGAITSDTQYF. The CDR3 DNA is TGTGCCAGCAGTAGAGGGCCGGGGGCGATAACATCAGATACGCAGTATTTT.

The rearrangement joins TRBV27 to TRBJ2-7; 8 bases are shared with TRBD1. The CDR3 runs to 15 residues. With V trimmed by 5 bases and J by 3 bases, 9 bases remained unmatched. Germline values: CDR1 MNHEY, CDR2 SMNVEV (reference sequence). CDR3 residues: CASSHGQGSNYEQYF. CDR3 in DNA: TGTGCCAGCAGTCACGGACAGGGCTCGAACTACGAGCAGTACTTC.

This chain uses TRBV9 with TRBJ1-3; 9 bases are shared with TRBD1. J was trimmed by 1 base and V by 3 bases; bases with no gene match: 5. The germline CDR1 and CDR2 sequences are SGDLS and YYNGEE. CDR3 size: 16 residues. Here the CDR3 reads CASSAPGTGSGNTIYF. CDR3 nucleotide sequence: TGTGCCAGCAGCGCTCCCGGGACAGGGTCTGGAAACACCATATATTTT.

V and J are TRBV11-2 and TRBJ1-1; D call uncertain. The CDR3 is made up of 13 amino acids. Trimming left V 0 bases short and J 4 bases short, with 6 bases between. Germline V gene data show CDR1 as SGHAT and CDR2 as FQNNGV. CDR3 in amino acids: CASSLERLTEAFF. The CDR3 DNA reads as TGTGCCAGCAGCTTAGAACGGCTCACTGAAGCTTTCTTT.

V usage is TRBV5-1 and J usage is TRBJ1-1; D not certain. This CDR3 contains 14 residues. V shed 3 bases and J shed 1 base, with 10 bases lying between them. Germline CDR1 reads SGHRS; CDR2 reads YFSETQ. The DNA of the CDR3 is TGCGCCAGCAGCTCCGGACGAGAGAACACTGAAGCTTTCTTT. Translated: CASSSGRENTEAFF.

The chain employs TRBV27 and TRBJ2-7; 8 positions match TRBD1. The CDR3 length is 14 residues. J was trimmed by 1 base and V by 6 bases; bases with no gene match: 5. Germline V CDR1 and CDR2: MNHEY, SMNVEV (reference sequence). Here the CDR3 reads CASRPGQVSYEQYF. In DNA, the CDR3 is TGTGCCAGCAGGCCGGGACAGGTTTCCTACGAGCAGTACTTC.

J is TRBJ2-1 and V is TRBV30; TRBD2 matches at 9 bases. CDR1 and CDR2 (germline): GTSNPN, SVGIG (reference sequence). Trimming removed 0 bases from V and 10 bases from J; junction bases left unmatched: 16. CDR3 length: 17 amino acids. The CDR3 region has the DNA TGTGCCTGGAGTGTTTACCCGTGGGCGGGGGGGCATTCAGAGCAGTTCTTC. It translates to CAWSVYPWAGGHSEQFF.

The V gene is TRBV20-1, the J gene TRBJ2-5; TRBD1 or TRBD2 may be the D gene (5 bases each). The CDR3 has 11 amino acids. Germline-derived CDR1 and CDR2 are DFQATT and SNEGSKA (reference sequence). Trimming removed 6 bases at V and 8 bases at J, with 13 bases between. The CDR3 DNA reads as TGCAGTGCCAGTGCCGGGGCAACCCAGTACTTC. This gives the protein CSASAGATQYF.

The chain is built from TRBV6-5 and TRBJ2-3; D gene uncertain. CDR1 is MNHEY, CDR2 SVGAGI, per germline. The CDR3 contains 13 residues. The ends were cut back, 7 bases at V and 0 bases at J, with 8 bases in the middle. The CDR3 loop reads CASTRVSTDTQYF. The CDR3 bases are TGTGCCAGCACCCGGGTCAGCACAGATACGCAGTATTTT.

V gene TRBV30 combines with J gene TRBJ1-1; possibly TRBD1 for D (5 bases). There are 13 residues in the CDR3. The germline CDR1 and CDR2 sequences are GTSNPN and SVGIG (reference sequence). The V and J ends lost 5 bases and 5 bases respectively, with 15 bases between them. The CDR3 protein is CAWGRGSGTEAFF. The CDR3 nucleotides read TGTGCCTGGGGACGGGGGTCGGGGACTGAAGCTTTCTTT.

This rearrangement joins TRBV12-3 or TRBV12-4 to TRBJ2-1; D might be TRBD2 (6 bases). Trimming pared 6 bases from V and 8 bases from J, leaving 23 bases between. The CDR3 loop spans 16 amino acids. CDR3: CASSPGRLDDDHEQFF. The CDR3, as DNA: TGTGCCAGCAGCCCCGGCCGACTAGACGACGATCATGAGCAGTTCTTC.

This clonotype was found once. CDR3 region: CSARDSRPRGSTEAFF. CDR3 in DNA: TGCAGTGCTAGAGACTCCCGACCCCGGGGCAGCACTGAAGCTTTCTTT. This chain connects TRBV20-1 to TRBJ1-1; possible D gene TRBD1, 5 bases. Germline lookup yields CDR1 DFQATT and CDR2 SNEGSKA (reference sequence). V was trimmed by 0 bases and J by 4 bases, leaving 18 bases between them. The CDR3 has 16 residues.